Listed below are T cell receptor beta chains from one sample, sequenced in a study of blood T cell repertoires in COVID-19. Using immunoSEQ multiplex PCR, the repertoire was profiled, and TCRdb retains in-frame clones only, with some absent. Among about 190,000 clones listed, around 85% were seen once. The material sequenced was PBMCs or T cells enriched from blood (not recorded which). The receptors were sampled from a woman aged 25 to 39 who had recovered from COVID-19. Both conserved end residues are part of each CDR3. The D gene is left open where the match is weak. Clone size is not always given. Where it is, it says once, few, many or a class for expanded clones.

d_call j_call v_call clone_size cdr3_aa cdr3_nt
NA TRBJ2-5 TRBV14 NA CASSQDRRPVKETQYF TGTGCCAGCAGCCAAGATAGGAGGCCGGTCAAAGAGACCCAGTACTTC
NA TRBJ2-3 TRBV27 NA CASSLVWGWGTDTQYF TGTGCCAGCAGTTTAGTTTGGGGCTGGGGCACAGATACGCAGTATTTT
TRBD1 TRBJ1-1 TRBV28 NA CASSLGQGATEAFF TGTGCCAGCAGTTTAGGGCAGGGGGCAACTGAAGCTTTCTTT
NA TRBJ2-2 TRBV27 NA CASRPGHSANTGELFF TGTGCCAGCAGACCGGGACACTCCGCGAACACCGGGGAGCTGTTTTTT
NA TRBJ1-2 TRBV19 NA CASSIGPGGNYGYTF TGTGCCAGTAGTATTGGGCCCGGGGGGAACTATGGCTACACCTTC
NA TRBJ1-2 TRBV7-9 NA CASSLLELGDYGYTF TGTGCCAGCAGCCTACTCGAGCTAGGGGACTATGGCTACACCTTC
TRBD1 TRBJ1-2 TRBV5-1 NA CASSPATGDYGYTF TGCGCCAGCAGCCCGGCGACAGGGGACTATGGCTACACCTTC
TRBD1 TRBJ1-1 TRBV3-1/TRBV3-2 few CASSHVRQGLEAFF TGTGCCAGCAGCCATGTTAGACAGGGTCTTGAAGCTTTCTTT
TRBD1 TRBJ1-1 TRBV25-1 NA CASTSPLPDRGTEAFF TGTGCCAGCACATCCCCCCTCCCGGACAGGGGGACTGAAGCTTTCTTT
TRBD1 TRBJ1-2 TRBV9 NA CASSSQGADGYTF TGTGCCAGCAGCTCACAGGGGGCGGATGGCTACACCTTC
TRBD2 TRBJ2-1 TRBV15 NA CATSRDAGAGGPGEQFF TGTGCCACCAGCAGAGATGCGGGAGCGGGAGGGCCCGGTGAGCAGTTCTTC
TRBD2 TRBJ2-7 TRBV19 NA CASSIGGLAAYEQYF TGTGCCAGTAGTATAGGCGGACTAGCGGCCTACGAGCAGTACTTC
NA TRBJ2-2 TRBV29-1 once CSVGAAGANTGELFF TGCAGCGTAGGAGCGGCAGGAGCCAACACCGGGGAGCTGTTTTTT
TRBD2 TRBJ2-1 TRBV24-1 NA CATSDLRGGRINEQFF TGTGCCACCAGTGATTTGCGTGGCGGGAGGATAAATGAGCAGTTCTTC
NA TRBJ2-5 TRBV6-6 NA CASSYSGAGGETQYF TGTGCCAGCAGTTACTCCGGGGCCGGGGGAGAGACCCAGTACTTC
TRBD1 TRBJ1-2 TRBV28 NA CATRQGWGYTF TGTGCCACCAGACAGGGTTGGGGCTACACCTTC
NA TRBJ1-3 TRBV9 NA CASSVAQGTGGNTIYF TGTGCCAGCAGCGTAGCCCAGGGGACGGGTGGAAACACCATATATTTT
NA TRBJ2-3 TRBV11-3 NA CASSAATGSDTQYF TGTGCCAGCAGCGCCGCTACAGGTTCAGATACGCAGTATTTT
TRBD1 TRBJ2-6 TRBV7-9 NA CASSFSGGTASGANVLTF TGTGCCAGCAGCTTCTCAGGGGGAACCGCCTCTGGGGCCAACGTCCTGACTTTC
TRBD1 TRBJ1-1 TRBV2 NA CASSRQGRATEAFF TGTGCCAGCAGTCGACAGGGTCGGGCCACTGAAGCTTTCTTT
NA TRBJ1-2 TRBV5-1 few CASSLELTGQGYTF TGCGCCAGCAGCTTGGAATTAACAGGCCAAGGCTACACCTTC
TRBD2 TRBJ2-4 TRBV19 NA CASSPRGGRSKNIQYF TGTGCCAGTAGTCCGCGGGGGGGCCGTTCCAAAAACATTCAGTACTTC
NA TRBJ2-5 TRBV18 NA CASSPRGLEIQETQYF TGTGCCAGCTCACCACGAGGGTTGGAGATTCAAGAGACCCAGTACTTC
TRBD1 TRBJ1-4 TRBV4-1 NA CASSQDLQGVFEKLFF TGCGCCAGCAGCCAAGATCTCCAGGGGGTGTTTGAAAAACTGTTTTTT
NA TRBJ2-3 TRBV7-2 NA CASSNVSGRTDTQYF TGTGCCAGCAGCAATGTTAGCGGTCGCACAGATACGCAGTATTTT
NA TRBJ2-7 TRBV19 NA CASSMGLPYEQYF TGTGCCAGTAGTATGGGGCTTCCCTACGAGCAGTACTTC
TRBD2 TRBJ2-1 TRBV7-3 NA CASSWSGGPANEQFF TGTGCCAGCAGCTGGAGCGGGGGCCCTGCCAATGAGCAGTTCTTC
TRBD2 TRBJ2-1 TRBV9 NA CASSVGSSGPFGEQFF TGTGCCAGCAGCGTAGGGTCTAGCGGGCCCTTTGGTGAGCAGTTCTTC
TRBD1 TRBJ1-1 TRBV3-1/TRBV3-2 NA CASSRGQGLEAFF TGTGCCAGCAGCCGTGGACAGGGCCTCGAAGCTTTCTTT
TRBD1 TRBJ2-6 TRBV18 NA CASSSTGGSGANVLTF TGTGCCAGCTCATCTACAGGGGGTTCTGGGGCCAACGTCCTGACTTTC
NA TRBJ1-2 TRBV20-1 NA CSASAGTYGYTF TGCAGTGCTAGTGCGGGAACCTATGGCTACACCTTC
TRBD1 TRBJ1-1 TRBV28 once CASSFLKGGTVAFF TGTGCCAGCAGTTTCTTAAAAGGGGGCACCGTGGCTTTCTTT
TRBD2 TRBJ2-1 TRBV7-9 NA CASSLKGGGPYNEQFF TGTGCCAGCAGCTTAAAAGGCGGGGGGCCCTACAATGAGCAGTTCTTC
TRBD1 TRBJ1-4 TRBV15 NA CATSWDREEEKLFF TGTGCCACCAGCTGGGACAGGGAAGAAGAAAAACTGTTTTTT
NA TRBJ1-4 TRBV21-1 NA CASSKVKGDAGISGTNEKLFF TGTGCCAGCAGCAAAGTTAAGGGCGACGCAGGGATAAGTGGCACTAATGAAAAACTGTTTTTT
NA TRBJ1-1 TRBV3-1/TRBV3-2 NA CASSQAPGVNTEAFF TGTGCCAGCAGCCAAGCTCCAGGGGTGAACACTGAAGCTTTCTTT
NA TRBJ2-1 TRBV12-2 NA CASRPPRAGGGAYNEQFF TGTGCAAGTCGCCCCCCCCGGGCAGGAGGGGGGGCGTATAATGAGCAGTTCTTC
NA TRBJ1-5 TRBV24-1 NA CATSDTGQGNQPQHF TGTGCCACCAGTGATACGGGACAAGGAAATCAGCCCCAGCATTTT
NA TRBJ2-5 TRBV3-1/TRBV3-2 NA CASSQGGRETQYF TGTGCCAGCAGCCAAGGGGGCCGGGAGACCCAGTACTTC
NA TRBJ1-1 TRBV5-1 NA CASSVVGRSGTEAFF TGCGCCAGCAGCGTTGTAGGGCGTTCGGGGACTGAAGCTTTCTTT
TRBD1 TRBJ1-1 TRBV4-1 once CASSQAGQGGTEAFF TGCGCCAGCAGCCAAGCTGGGCAGGGGGGCACTGAAGCTTTCTTT
TRBD1 TRBJ2-3 TRBV11-2 NA CASSPGDRTGLDTQYF TGTGCCAGCAGCCCTGGAGATCGGACAGGGTTGGATACGCAGTATTTT
NA TRBJ2-6 TRBV7-9 NA CASSFLSGANVLTF TGTGCCAGCAGCTTCCTATCCGGGGCCAACGTCCTGACTTTC
TRBD2 TRBJ2-1 TRBV4-1 NA CASSQEGGGNEQFF TGCGCCAGCAGCCAAGAAGGCGGGGGGAATGAGCAGTTCTTC